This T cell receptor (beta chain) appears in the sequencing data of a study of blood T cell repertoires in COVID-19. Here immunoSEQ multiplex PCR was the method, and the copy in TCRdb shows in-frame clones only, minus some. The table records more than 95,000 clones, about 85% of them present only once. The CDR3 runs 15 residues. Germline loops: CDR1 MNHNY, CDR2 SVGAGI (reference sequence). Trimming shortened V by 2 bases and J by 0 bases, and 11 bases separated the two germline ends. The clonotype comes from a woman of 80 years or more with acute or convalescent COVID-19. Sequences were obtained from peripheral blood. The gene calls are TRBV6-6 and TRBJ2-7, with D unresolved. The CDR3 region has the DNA TGTGCCAGCAGTTACGACATTTTTACCTCCTACGAGCAGTACGTC. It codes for CASSYDIFTSYEQYV.